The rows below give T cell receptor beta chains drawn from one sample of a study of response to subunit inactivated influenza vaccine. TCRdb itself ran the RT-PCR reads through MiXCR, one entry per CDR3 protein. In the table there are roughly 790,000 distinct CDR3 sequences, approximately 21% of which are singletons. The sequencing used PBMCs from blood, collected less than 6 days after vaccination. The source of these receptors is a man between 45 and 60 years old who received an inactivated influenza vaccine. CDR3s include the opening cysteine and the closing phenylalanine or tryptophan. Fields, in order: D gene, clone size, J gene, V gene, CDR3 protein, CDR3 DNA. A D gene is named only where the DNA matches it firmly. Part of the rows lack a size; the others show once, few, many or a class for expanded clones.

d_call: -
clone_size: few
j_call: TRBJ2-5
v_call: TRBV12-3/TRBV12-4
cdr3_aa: CASSPTGGGQETQYF
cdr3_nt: TGTGCCAGCAGCCCAACCGGGGGCGGCCAAGAGACCCAGTACTTC

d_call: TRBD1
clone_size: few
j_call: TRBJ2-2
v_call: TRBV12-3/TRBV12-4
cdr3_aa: CASSTGQGVGELFF
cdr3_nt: TGTGCCAGCAGCACTGGACAGGGAGTCGGGGAGCTGTTTTTT

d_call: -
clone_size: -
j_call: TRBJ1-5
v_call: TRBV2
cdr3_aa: CASSGYRAGGQPQHF
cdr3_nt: TGTGCCAGCAGTGGATACAGGGCGGGAGGTCAGCCCCAGCATTTT

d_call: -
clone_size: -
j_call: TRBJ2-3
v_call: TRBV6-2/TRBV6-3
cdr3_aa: CASEGATDTQYF
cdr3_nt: TGTGCCAGCGAAGGAGCCACAGATACGCAGTATTTT

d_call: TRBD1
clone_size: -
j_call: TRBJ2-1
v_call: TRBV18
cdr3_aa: CASSPRQGSSYNEQFF
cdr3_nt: TGTGCCAGCTCACCACGACAGGGGAGCTCCTACAATGAGCAGTTCTTC

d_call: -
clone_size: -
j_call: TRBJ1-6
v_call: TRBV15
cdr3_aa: CATSGRNNSPLHF
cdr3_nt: TGTGCCACCAGTGGACGAAATAATTCACCCCTCCACTTT

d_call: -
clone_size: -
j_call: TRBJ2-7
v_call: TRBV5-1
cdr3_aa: CASSLGRSRTGTTSYEQYF
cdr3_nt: TGCGCCAGCAGCTTGGGGCGATCTAGGACCGGGACCACATCCTACGAGCAGTACTTC

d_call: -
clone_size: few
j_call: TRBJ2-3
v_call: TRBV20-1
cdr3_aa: CSATLGGPSTDTQYF
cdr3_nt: TGCAGTGCCACACTCGGGGGGCCCTCCACAGATACGCAGTATTTT

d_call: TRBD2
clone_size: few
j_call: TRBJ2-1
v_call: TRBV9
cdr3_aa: CASSPGLAFSYNEQFF
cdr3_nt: TGTGCCAGCAGCCCTGGACTAGCGTTCTCCTACAATGAGCAGTTCTTC

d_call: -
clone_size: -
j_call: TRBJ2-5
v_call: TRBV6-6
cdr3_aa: CASSYRQKTQYF
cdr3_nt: TGTGCCAGCAGTTACAGGCAAAAGACCCAGTACTTC

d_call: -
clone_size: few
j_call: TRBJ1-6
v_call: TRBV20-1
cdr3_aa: CSAKDTQNSPLHF
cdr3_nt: TGCAGTGCTAAGGACACTCAGAATTCACCCCTCCACTTT

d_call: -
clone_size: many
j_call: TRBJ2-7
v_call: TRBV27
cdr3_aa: CASSLGVGSYEQYF
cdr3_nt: TGTGCCAGCAGTTTGGGGGTCGGGTCCTACGAGCAGTACTTC

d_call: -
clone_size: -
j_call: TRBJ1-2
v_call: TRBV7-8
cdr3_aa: CASSPSAGANYGYTF
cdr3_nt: TGTGCCAGCAGCCCATCGGCAGGGGCTAACTATGGCTACACCTTC

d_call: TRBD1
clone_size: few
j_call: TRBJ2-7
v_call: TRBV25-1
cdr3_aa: CASSEYSVDRGSYEQYF
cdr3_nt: TGTGCCAGCAGTGAATATAGCGTAGACAGGGGGTCCTACGAGCAGTACTTC

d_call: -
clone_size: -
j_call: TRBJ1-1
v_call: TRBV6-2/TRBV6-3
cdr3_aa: CASSPRGWTEAFF
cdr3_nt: TGTGCCAGCAGCCCGAGGGGGTGGACTGAAGCTTTCTTT

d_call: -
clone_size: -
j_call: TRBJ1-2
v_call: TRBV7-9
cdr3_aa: CASSLGLLNGYTF
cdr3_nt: TGTGCCAGCAGCTTAGGCCTGTTAAATGGCTACACCTTC

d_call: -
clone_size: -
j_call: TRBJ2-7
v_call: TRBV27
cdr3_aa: CASSPLPAYEQYF
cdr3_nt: TGTGCCAGCAGTCCCCTACCCGCCTACGAGCAGTACTTC

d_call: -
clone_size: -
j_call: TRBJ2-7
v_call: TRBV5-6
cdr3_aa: CASSLPGPTSEQYF
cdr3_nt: TGTGCCAGCAGCTTGCCGGGTCCGACCTCCGAGCAGTACTTC

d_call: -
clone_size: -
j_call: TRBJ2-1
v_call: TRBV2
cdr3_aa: CASGGSNEQFF
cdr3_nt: TGTGCCAGCGGGGGATCGAATGAGCAGTTCTTC

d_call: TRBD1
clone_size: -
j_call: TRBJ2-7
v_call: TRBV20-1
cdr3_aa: CSAGNRGLGLYEQYF
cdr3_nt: TGCAGTGCGGGCAACAGGGGGTTGGGACTCTACGAGCAGTACTTC

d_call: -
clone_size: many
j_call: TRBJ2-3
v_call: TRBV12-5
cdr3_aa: CASGSSGVTDTQYF
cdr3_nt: TGTGCTAGTGGTTCCTCCGGGGTGACAGATACGCAGTATTTT

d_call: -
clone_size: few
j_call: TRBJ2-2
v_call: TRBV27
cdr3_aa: CASSLMTNTGELFF
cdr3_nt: TGTGCCAGCAGTTTAATGACGAACACCGGGGAGCTGTTTTTT

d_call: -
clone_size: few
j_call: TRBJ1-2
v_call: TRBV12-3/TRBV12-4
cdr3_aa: CASSLRQAHGYTF
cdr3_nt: TGTGCCAGCAGTCTAAGACAGGCACATGGCTACACCTTC

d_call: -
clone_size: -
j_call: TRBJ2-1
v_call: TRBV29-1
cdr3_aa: CRTGSWYNEQFF
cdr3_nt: TGCAGGACCGGGAGTTGGTACAATGAGCAGTTCTTC

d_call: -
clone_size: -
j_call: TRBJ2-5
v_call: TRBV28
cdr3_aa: CASDWRPNAGEETQYF
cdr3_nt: TGTGCCAGCGACTGGAGGCCAAATGCTGGGGAAGAGACCCAGTACTTC

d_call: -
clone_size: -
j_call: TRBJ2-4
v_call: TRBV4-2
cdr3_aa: CASSQDGAGAKNIQYF
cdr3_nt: TGTGCCAGCAGCCAAGACGGGGCGGGAGCCAAAAACATTCAGTACTTC

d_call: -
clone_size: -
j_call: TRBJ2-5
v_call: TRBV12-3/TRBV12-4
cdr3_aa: CASSGRGHQETQYF
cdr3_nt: TGTGCCAGCAGCGGCCGAGGGCATCAAGAGACCCAGTACTTC

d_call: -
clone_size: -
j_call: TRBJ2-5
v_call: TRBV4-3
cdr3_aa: CASSQNRVQETQYF
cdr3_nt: TGCGCCAGCAGCCAAAACAGGGTTCAAGAGACCCAGTACTTC